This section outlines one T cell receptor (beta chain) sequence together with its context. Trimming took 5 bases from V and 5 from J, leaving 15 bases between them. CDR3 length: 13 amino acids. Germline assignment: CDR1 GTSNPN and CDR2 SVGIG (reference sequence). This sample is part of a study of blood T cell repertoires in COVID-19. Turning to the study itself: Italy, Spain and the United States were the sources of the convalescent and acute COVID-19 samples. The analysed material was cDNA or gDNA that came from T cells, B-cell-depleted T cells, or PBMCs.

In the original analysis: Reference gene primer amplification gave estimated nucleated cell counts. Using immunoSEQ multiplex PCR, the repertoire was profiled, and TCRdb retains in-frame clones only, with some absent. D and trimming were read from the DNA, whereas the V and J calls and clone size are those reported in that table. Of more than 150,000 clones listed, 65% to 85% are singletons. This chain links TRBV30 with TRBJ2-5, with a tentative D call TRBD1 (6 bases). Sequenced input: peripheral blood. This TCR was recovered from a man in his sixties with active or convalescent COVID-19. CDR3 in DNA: TGTGCCTGGCAAGGGGGTCGGTGGGAGACCCAGTACTTC. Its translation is CAWQGGRWETQYF.